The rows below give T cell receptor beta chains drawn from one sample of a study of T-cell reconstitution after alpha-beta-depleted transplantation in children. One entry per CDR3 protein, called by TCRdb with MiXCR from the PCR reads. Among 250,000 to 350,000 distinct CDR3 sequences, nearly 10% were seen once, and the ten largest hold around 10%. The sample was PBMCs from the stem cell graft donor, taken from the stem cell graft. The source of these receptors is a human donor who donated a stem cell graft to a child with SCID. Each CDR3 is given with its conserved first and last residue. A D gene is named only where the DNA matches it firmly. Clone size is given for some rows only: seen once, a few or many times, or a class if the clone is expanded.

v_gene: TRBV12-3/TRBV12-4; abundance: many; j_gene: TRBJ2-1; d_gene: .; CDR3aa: CASRVLLNEQFF; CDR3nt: TGTGCCAGCAGAGTTCTGCTCAATGAGCAGTTCTTC
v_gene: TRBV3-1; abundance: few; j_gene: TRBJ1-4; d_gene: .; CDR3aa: CASSQGGGREKLFF; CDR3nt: TGTGCCAGCAGCCAAGGTGGGGGGCGGGAAAAACTGTTTTTT
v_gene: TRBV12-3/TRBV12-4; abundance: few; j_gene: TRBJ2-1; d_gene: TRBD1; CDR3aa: CASSLRTGFYHEQFF; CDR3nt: TGTGCCAGCAGTTTGAGGACAGGCTTTTATCATGAGCAGTTCTTC
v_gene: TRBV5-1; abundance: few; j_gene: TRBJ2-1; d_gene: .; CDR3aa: CASWETGGSYNEQFF; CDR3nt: TGCGCCAGCTGGGAGACAGGCGGATCCTACAATGAGCAGTTCTTC
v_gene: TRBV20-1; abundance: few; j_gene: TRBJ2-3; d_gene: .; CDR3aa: CSARDPGKGPDTQYF; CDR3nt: TGCAGTGCTAGAGATCCGGGCAAAGGGCCAGATACGCAGTATTTT
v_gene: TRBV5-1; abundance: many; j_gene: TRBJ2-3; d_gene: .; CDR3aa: CASSLESNTDTQYF; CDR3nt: TGCGCCAGCAGCTTGGAGTCGAACACAGATACGCAGTATTTT
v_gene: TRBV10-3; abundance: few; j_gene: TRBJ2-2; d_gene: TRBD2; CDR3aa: CAITPGGRNTGELFF; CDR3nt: TGTGCCATCACTCCGGGGGGGCGAAACACCGGGGAGCTGTTTTTT
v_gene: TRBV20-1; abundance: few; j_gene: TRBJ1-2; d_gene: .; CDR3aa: CSASPDYGYTF; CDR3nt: TGCAGTGCAAGTCCAGACTATGGCTACACCTTC
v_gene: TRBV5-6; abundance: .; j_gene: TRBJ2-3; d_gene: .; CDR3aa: CASSFASKGTQYF; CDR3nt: TGTGCCAGCAGCTTTGCTAGTAAGGGTACGCAGTATTTT
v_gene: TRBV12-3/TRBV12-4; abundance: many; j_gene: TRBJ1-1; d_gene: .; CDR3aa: CASRTGGGYTEAFF; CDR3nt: TGTGCCAGCAGGACGGGGGGGGGATACACTGAAGCTTTCTTT
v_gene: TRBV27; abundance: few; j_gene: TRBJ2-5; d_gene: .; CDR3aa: CASGSRMKETQYF; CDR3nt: TGTGCCAGCGGCTCCCGGATGAAAGAGACCCAGTACTTC
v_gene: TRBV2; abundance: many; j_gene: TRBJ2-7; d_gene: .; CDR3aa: CASSQGAYEQYF; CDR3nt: TGTGCCAGCAGCCAAGGGGCCTACGAGCAGTACTTC
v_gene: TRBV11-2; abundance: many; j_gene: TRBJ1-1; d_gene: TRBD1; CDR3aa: CASSPRQGINTEAFF; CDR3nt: TGTGCCAGCAGCCCTCGACAGGGGATTAACACTGAAGCTTTCTTT
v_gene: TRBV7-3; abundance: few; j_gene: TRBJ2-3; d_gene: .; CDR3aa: CATLAGGTQYF; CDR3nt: TGTGCCACCCTCGCTGGGGGAACGCAGTATTTT
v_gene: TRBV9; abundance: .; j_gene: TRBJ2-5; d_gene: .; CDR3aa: CASSVAASEETQYF; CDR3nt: TGTGCCAGCAGCGTAGCCGCCTCCGAGGAGACCCAGTACTTC
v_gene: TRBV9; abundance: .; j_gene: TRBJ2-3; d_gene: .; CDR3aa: CASSTQVLSTDTQYF; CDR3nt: TGTGCCAGCAGCACCCAAGTTTTAAGCACAGATACGCAGTATTTT
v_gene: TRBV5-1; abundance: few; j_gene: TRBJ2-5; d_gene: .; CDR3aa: CASSPLQGSAETQYF; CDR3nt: TGCGCCAGCAGCCCTTTACAGGGTTCGGCGGAGACCCAGTACTTC
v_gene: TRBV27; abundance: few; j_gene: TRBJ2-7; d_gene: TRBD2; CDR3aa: CASSISGEGLSYEQYF; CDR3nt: TGTGCCAGCTCCATATCCGGGGAGGGCCTCTCCTACGAGCAGTACTTC
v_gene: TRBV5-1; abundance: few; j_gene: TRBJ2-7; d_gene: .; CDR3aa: CASVQGLNSHEQYF; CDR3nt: TGCGCCAGCGTCCAGGGTTTGAATAGCCACGAGCAGTACTTC
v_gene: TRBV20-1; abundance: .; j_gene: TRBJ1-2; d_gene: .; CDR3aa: CSVVDPSDYGYTF; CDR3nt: TGCAGTGTGGTCGATCCGAGTGACTATGGCTACACCTTC
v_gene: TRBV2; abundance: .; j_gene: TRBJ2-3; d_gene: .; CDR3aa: CASSVSRETATDTQYF; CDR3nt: TGTGCCAGCAGTGTAAGTCGGGAGACAGCGACAGATACGCAGTATTTT
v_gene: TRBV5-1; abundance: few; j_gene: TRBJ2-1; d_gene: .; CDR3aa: CASSLGGFGEQFF; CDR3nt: TGCGCCAGCAGCTTGGGGGGGTTTGGTGAGCAGTTCTTC
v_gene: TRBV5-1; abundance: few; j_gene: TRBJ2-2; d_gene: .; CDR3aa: CASSPWLANTGELFF; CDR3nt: TGCGCCAGCAGCCCTTGGTTGGCGAACACCGGGGAGCTGTTTTTT
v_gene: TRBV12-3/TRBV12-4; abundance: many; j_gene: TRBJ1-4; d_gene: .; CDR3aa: CASSSSPRLFF; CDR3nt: TGTGCCAGCAGTTCATCCCCGCGGCTGTTTTTT
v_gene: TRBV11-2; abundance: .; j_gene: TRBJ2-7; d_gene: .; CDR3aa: CASSREPGSSYEQYF; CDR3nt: TGTGCCAGCAGCCGCGAGCCAGGGAGCTCCTACGAGCAGTACTTC
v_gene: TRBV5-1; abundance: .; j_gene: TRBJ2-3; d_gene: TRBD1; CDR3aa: CASSLAGRGLTDTQYF; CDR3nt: TGCGCCAGCAGCTTGGCTGGCAGGGGGCTCACAGATACGCAGTATTTT
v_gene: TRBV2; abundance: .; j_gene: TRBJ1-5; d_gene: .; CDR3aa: CASSPITGGPQHF; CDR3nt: TGTGCCAGCAGTCCCATTACAGGTGGGCCCCAGCATTTT
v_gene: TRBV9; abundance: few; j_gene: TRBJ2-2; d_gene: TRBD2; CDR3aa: CASSNRGGMNTGELFF; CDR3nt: TGTGCCAGCAGCAATCGGGGGGGGATGAACACCGGGGAGCTGTTTTTT
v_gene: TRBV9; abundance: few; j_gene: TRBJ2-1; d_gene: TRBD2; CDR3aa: CASSVLGLDNEQFF; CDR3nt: TGTGCCAGCAGCGTCTTGGGACTAGATAATGAGCAGTTCTTC
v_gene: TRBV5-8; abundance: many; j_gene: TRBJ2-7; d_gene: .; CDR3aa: CASRQGLYEQYF; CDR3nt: TGTGCCAGTAGACAAGGCTTGTACGAGCAGTACTTC
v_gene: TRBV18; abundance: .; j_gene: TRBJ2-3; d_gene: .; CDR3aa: CASSPPPATDTQYF; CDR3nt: TGTGCCAGCTCACCACCGCCAGCCACAGATACGCAGTATTTT
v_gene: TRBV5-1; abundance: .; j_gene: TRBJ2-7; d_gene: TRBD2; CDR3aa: CASSFDSGGIPYEQYF; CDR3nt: TGCGCCAGCAGCTTTGATAGCGGGGGGATCCCTTACGAGCAGTACTTC
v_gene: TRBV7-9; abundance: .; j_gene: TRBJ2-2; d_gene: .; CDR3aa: CASSSMGGAGTGELFF; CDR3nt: TGTGCCAGCAGCTCAATGGGGGGCGCGGGGACCGGGGAGCTGTTTTTT
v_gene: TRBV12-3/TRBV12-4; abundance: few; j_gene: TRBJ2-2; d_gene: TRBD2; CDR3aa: CASSLRGGPGELFF; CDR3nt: TGTGCCAGCAGTTTACGGGGGGGACCCGGGGAGCTGTTTTTT
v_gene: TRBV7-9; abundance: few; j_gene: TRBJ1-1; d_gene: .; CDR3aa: CASSFAQAAEAFF; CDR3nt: TGTGCCAGCAGCTTTGCCCAAGCCGCTGAAGCTTTCTTT
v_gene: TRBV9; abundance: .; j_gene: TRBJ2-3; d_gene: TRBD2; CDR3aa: CASSASGGKADTQYF; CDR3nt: TGTGCCAGCAGCGCGAGCGGGGGCAAGGCAGATACGCAGTATTTT
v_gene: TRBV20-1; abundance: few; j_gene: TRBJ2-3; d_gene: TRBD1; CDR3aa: CSAPPGGYTDTQYF; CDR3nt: TGCAGTGCCCCCCCAGGGGGATACACAGATACGCAGTATTTT
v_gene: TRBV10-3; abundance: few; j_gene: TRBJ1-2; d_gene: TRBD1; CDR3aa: CAISERTGGEYGYTF; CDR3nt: TGTGCCATCAGTGAACGGACAGGGGGCGAGTATGGCTACACCTTC
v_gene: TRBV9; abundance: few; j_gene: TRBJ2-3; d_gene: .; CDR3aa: CASSARQTFTDTQYF; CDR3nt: TGTGCCAGCAGCGCAAGACAGACCTTCACAGATACGCAGTATTTT
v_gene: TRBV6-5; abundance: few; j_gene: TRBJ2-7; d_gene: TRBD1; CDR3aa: CASSYTVGQGAGEQYF; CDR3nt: TGTGCCAGCAGTTACACGGTTGGACAGGGGGCCGGAGAGCAGTACTTC
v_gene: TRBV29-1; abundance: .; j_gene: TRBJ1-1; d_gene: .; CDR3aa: CSVLGTEAFF; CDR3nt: TGCAGCGTCTTGGGGACTGAAGCTTTCTTT
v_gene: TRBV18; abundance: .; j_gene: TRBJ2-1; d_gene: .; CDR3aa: CASSRWDITGNEQFF; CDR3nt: TGTGCCAGCTCCCGTTGGGACATCACGGGTAATGAGCAGTTCTTC
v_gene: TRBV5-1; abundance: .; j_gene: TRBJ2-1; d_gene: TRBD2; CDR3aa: CASTQAGGSVEQFF; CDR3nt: TGCGCCAGCACCCAGGCGGGGGGGTCGGTTGAGCAGTTCTTC
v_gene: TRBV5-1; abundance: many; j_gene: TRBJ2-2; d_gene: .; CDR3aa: CASSSPTGELFF; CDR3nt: TGCGCCAGCAGCTCCCCCACCGGGGAGCTGTTTTTT
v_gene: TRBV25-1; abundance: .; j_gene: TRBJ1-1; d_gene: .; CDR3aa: CASRKANTEAFF; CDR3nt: TGTGCCAGCAGGAAGGCGAACACTGAAGCTTTCTTT
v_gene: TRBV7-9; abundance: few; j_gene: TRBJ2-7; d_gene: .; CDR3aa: CASSPATAYEQYF; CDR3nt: TGTGCCAGCAGCCCAGCCACAGCCTACGAGCAGTACTTC